The sequence of this T cell receptor (beta chain) was determined in a study of ipilimumab plus nivolumab after autologous stem cell transplantation. Ipilimumab, 1 mg/kg, started 14 to 28 days after autologous transplant. This CDR3 has 15 amino acids. V lost 1 base and J lost 4, with 13 bases in between. Germline CDR1 reads LGHNA; CDR2 reads YSLEER. Study observations and caveats: Per the authors, repertoire, Treg and microbiota data justify further study.

This table comes from immunoSEQ multiplex PCR, and its TCRdb copy is limited to in-frame clones, with some not included. The sample records tens of thousands of clones, 75% to 85% being singletons. About this clone itself: Its antigen is not known.

The rearrangement links TRBV4-3 to TRBJ1-2; the D is unclear. The TCR sequence derives from a male donor with diffuse large B-cell lymphoma. The specimen comprised PBMCs, sampled in a trial of ipilimumab plus nivolumab as post-transplant consolidation. CDR3 residues: CASSQVGQRLYGYTF. The CDR3 DNA reads as TGCGCCAGCAGCCAAGTGGGCCAGCGTCTCTATGGCTACACCTTC.